These T cell receptor beta chains were read from a single sample in a study of blood T cells in healthy people across ages. A single record per CDR3 protein comes from TCRdb applying MiXCR to the 5' RACE reads. The sample shows approximately 780,000 distinct CDR3 sequences, roughly 26% of them seen only once. The sample was also reused in another study, on T cells of mothers and their children.

Sample: blood. The receptor source for this set is a boy between 10 and 17 years old in good health. CDR3s leave out the opening cysteine and the closing phenylalanine or tryptophan. Clone size is given for some rows only: seen once, a few or many times, or a class if the clone is expanded.

V	length	J	size	CDR3
TRBV7-2	13	TRBJ2-7	-	ASSLPGTDLYEQY
TRBV5-1	12	TRBJ2-5	few	ASSRDGPRETQY
TRBV20-1	8	TRBJ1-4	few	SAGQGKLF
TRBV29-1	12	TRBJ1-5	-	SGEPGQGDQPQH
TRBV13	14	TRBJ1-2	few	ASSLPGTQANYGYI
TRBV9	11	TRBJ2-1	few	ASSVEAVNEQF
TRBV20-1	11	TRBJ2-7	few	SARDRSGYEQY
TRBV12-5	13	TRBJ1-5	-	ASGLVPGGNQPQH
TRBV12-3/TRBV12-4	11	TRBJ1-6	few	ASSFGQGSPLH
TRBV7-9	13	TRBJ1-2	few	ASSQGAGPNYGYT
TRBV12-3/TRBV12-4	10	TRBJ1-4	-	ASTAGWEKLF
TRBV12-3/TRBV12-4	12	TRBJ1-1	few	ASSFAQGKAEAF
TRBV2	15	TRBJ2-5	-	ASSDPRLAGGKETQY
TRBV20-1	12	TRBJ1-2	once	SASALGTRRGYT
TRBV15	15	TRBJ2-1	many	ATSRDLSAGGRSEQF
TRBV12-3/TRBV12-4	13	TRBJ2-2	few	ASSSGGRATGELF
TRBV7-6	16	TRBJ1-4	few	ASRPGGGGGATNEKLF
TRBV24-1	14	TRBJ2-3	few	ATSPSVGGVTDTQY
TRBV10-2	11	TRBJ2-7	few	ASSVSGLGEQY
TRBV6-5	13	TRBJ2-7	-	ASRLQGGFSYEQY
TRBV29-1	11	TRBJ1-4	-	SVEDGGQGLVF
TRBV15	13	TRBJ2-3	few	ATSRRGGGTDTQY
TRBV6-6	12	TRBJ1-1	few	ASRPLFGGTEAF
TRBV7-9	12	TRBJ2-1	few	ASSSGMPANEQF
TRBV5-4	15	TRBJ2-3	-	ASSPEGGRLSTDTQY
TRBV14	14	TRBJ2-5	many	ASSQERGRLWETQY
TRBV4-1	15	TRBJ2-6	-	ASSQTGTASGANVLT
TRBV6-2/TRBV6-3	12	TRBJ2-7	-	ASSYGVRAYEQY
TRBV4-1	14	TRBJ2-3	-	ASSQAGTFSTDTQY
TRBV6-2/TRBV6-3	13	TRBJ1-3	few	ASSSRGFGGNTIY
TRBV20-1	11	TRBJ1-2	few	SASQNRGYGYT
TRBV4-1	14	TRBJ2-7	few	ASSQPVRGRSYEQY
TRBV12-3/TRBV12-4	15	TRBJ2-2	-	ASTLGMLDLGTGELF
TRBV12-3/TRBV12-4	12	TRBJ2-1	-	ASSFHGGDNEQF
TRBV3-1	11	TRBJ2-1	-	ASSQDLQNEQF
TRBV4-1	15	TRBJ2-5	-	ASSKATGRGAGETQY
TRBV5-6	13	TRBJ1-4	-	ASSITDREYEKLF
TRBV4-1	13	TRBJ2-5	few	ASSQPSGGEETQY
TRBV20-1	12	TRBJ2-5	few	SARDGGRVQTQY
TRBV7-2	11	TRBJ1-4	-	ASTGRADEKLF
TRBV9	12	-	few	ASSPPADPYEQY
TRBV13	12	TRBJ2-5	-	ASSVRVEGETQY
TRBV12-5	12	TRBJ2-3	few	ASGLGTAPDTQY
TRBV12-3/TRBV12-4	10	TRBJ2-7	-	ASSLGTRVQY
TRBV6-2/TRBV6-3	10	TRBJ1-2	-	ASSYSRYGYT
TRBV29-1	11	TRBJ2-4	-	SAKGWAKNIQY
TRBV12-3/TRBV12-4	11	-	few	ASSTGQVYEQY
TRBV27	12	TRBJ2-5	-	ASRAGGARETQY
TRBV7-2	14	TRBJ1-2	-	ASSLGAGSPNYGYT